A selection of T cell receptor beta chains follows, all from one sample in a study of PD-1 blockade in mismatch repair-deficient tumors. Libraries were prepared by immunoSEQ multiplex PCR; TCRdb keeps only in-frame clonotypes and omits some of them. The sample yields approximately 13,000 clones, around 80% seen once. Their antigens remain unidentified. Sequenced material: cells cultured in vitro, taken from a patient treated with pembrolizumab. The origin of the receptors is an adult with mismatch repair-deficient cancer. The CDR3 runs from the conserved cysteine through the conserved F or W. The order of the fields is D gene, J gene, V gene, CDR3 protein, CDR3 DNA. A D gene is named only where the DNA matches it firmly.

.,TRBJ2-7,TRBV28,CASRSGEQYF,TGTGCCAGCAGAAGTGGTGAGCAGTACTTC
.,TRBJ2-1,TRBV7-2,CASSLVGGSAYNEQFF,TGTGCCAGCAGCTTAGTGGGCGGGTCCGCCTACAATGAGCAGTTCTTC
TRBD2,TRBJ2-7,TRBV6-1,CASSEVGLAGNYEQYF,TGTGCCAGCAGTGAGGTTGGACTAGCGGGTAACTACGAGCAGTACTTC
.,TRBJ1-1,TRBV2,CATERTAYTEAFF,TGTGCCACCGAGAGGACGGCCTACACTGAAGCTTTCTTT
TRBD2,TRBJ2-3,TRBV27,CASSLLPGLAGGPAQYF,TGTGCCAGCAGTTTATTGCCGGGACTAGCGGGAGGGCCTGCGCAGTATTTT
.,TRBJ2-2,TRBV6-6,CASSFAGGDTGELFF,TGTGCCAGCAGTTTCGCGGGTGGGGACACCGGGGAGCTGTTTTTT
.,TRBJ1-1,TRBV2,CASSGGVNTEAFF,TGTGCCAGCAGTGGGGGGGTGAACACTGAAGCTTTCTTT
.,TRBJ2-7,TRBV28,CASSFLLADSYEQYF,TGTGCCAGCAGTTTTCTGCTAGCCGATTCCTACGAGCAGTACTTC
.,TRBJ1-5,TRBV19,CASSIEGVGPQHF,TGTGCCAGTAGTATTGAGGGCGTCGGGCCCCAGCATTTT
TRBD2,TRBJ2-7,TRBV6-6,CASSPLAESSYEQYF,TGTGCCAGCAGTCCTCTAGCGGAGTCCTCCTACGAGCAGTACTTC
.,TRBJ2-6,TRBV5-1,CASRGDSGANVLTF,TGCGCCAGCAGGGGAGACTCTGGGGCCAACGTCCTGACTTTC
.,TRBJ1-2,TRBV5-4,CASSTTGRGYTF,TGTGCCAGCAGCACTACAGGGAGAGGCTACACCTTC
TRBD1,TRBJ2-2,TRBV5-1,CASSPLQGANTGELFF,TGCGCCAGCAGCCCATTACAGGGGGCGAACACCGGGGAGCTGTTTTTT
TRBD2,TRBJ2-2,TRBV5-1,CASKAGGNGELFF,TGCGCCAGCAAGGCGGGAGGCAACGGGGAGCTGTTTTTT
.,TRBJ1-1,TRBV29-1,CSVPLLRGFNTEAFF,TGCAGCGTTCCATTGTTAAGGGGGTTTAACACTGAAGCTTTCTTT